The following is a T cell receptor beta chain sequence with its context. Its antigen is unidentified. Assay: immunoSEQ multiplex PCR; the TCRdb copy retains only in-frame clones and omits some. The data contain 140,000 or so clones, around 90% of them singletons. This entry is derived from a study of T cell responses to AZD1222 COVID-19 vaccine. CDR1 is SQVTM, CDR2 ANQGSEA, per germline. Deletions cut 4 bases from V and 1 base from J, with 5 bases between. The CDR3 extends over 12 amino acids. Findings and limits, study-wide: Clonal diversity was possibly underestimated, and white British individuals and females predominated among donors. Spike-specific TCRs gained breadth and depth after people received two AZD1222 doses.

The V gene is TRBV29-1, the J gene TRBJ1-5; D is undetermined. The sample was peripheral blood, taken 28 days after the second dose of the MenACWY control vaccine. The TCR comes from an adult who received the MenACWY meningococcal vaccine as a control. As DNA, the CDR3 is TGCAGCGTTGGGCAGAGCAATCAGCCCCAGCATTTT. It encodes CSVGQSNQPQHF.